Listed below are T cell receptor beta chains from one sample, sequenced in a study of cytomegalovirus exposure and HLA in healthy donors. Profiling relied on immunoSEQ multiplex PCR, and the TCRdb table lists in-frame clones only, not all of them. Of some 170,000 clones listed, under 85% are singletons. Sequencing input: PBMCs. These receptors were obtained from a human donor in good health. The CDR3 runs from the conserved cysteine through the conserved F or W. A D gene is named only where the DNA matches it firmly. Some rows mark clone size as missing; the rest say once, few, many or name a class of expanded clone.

CDR3aa: CASSLAPGNRGSEKLFF; CDR3nt: TGTGCCAGCAGCTTAGCGCCGGGGAACAGGGGAAGTGAAAAACTGTTTTTT; v_gene: TRBV7-8; abundance: -; j_gene: TRBJ1-4; d_gene: TRBD1
CDR3aa: CASSLAFRGQSYEQYF; CDR3nt: TGTGCCAGCAGCTTAGCGTTCAGGGGCCAATCCTACGAGCAGTACTTC; v_gene: TRBV11-2; abundance: -; j_gene: TRBJ2-7; d_gene: -
CDR3aa: CASSSQSQETQYF; CDR3nt: TGTGCCAGTAGTAGTCAGTCCCAAGAGACCCAGTACTTC; v_gene: TRBV19; abundance: -; j_gene: TRBJ2-5; d_gene: -
CDR3aa: CASSQERAPENTEAFF; CDR3nt: TGCGCCAGCAGCCAAGAAAGAGCACCTGAGAACACTGAAGCTTTCTTT; v_gene: TRBV4-3; abundance: -; j_gene: TRBJ1-1; d_gene: -
CDR3aa: CASSLNRGYSHMNTEAFF; CDR3nt: TGTGCCAGCAGCCTAAACAGGGGCTATTCCCATATGAACACTGAAGCTTTCTTT; v_gene: TRBV7-9; abundance: once; j_gene: TRBJ1-1; d_gene: TRBD1
CDR3aa: CASSQAVRNEQFF; CDR3nt: TGTGCCAGCAGCCAGGCTGTACGCAATGAGCAGTTCTTC; v_gene: TRBV13; abundance: -; j_gene: TRBJ2-1; d_gene: -
CDR3aa: CASSHTGGGYGYTF; CDR3nt: TGTGCCAGCAGCCACACAGGGGGGGGCTATGGCTACACCTTC; v_gene: TRBV4-1; abundance: few; j_gene: TRBJ1-2; d_gene: TRBD1
CDR3aa: CASSTSQGDGYTF; CDR3nt: TGTGCCAGTAGTACCTCCCAGGGGGATGGCTACACCTTC; v_gene: TRBV19; abundance: -; j_gene: TRBJ1-2; d_gene: TRBD1
CDR3aa: CASSLDSGGSYNEQFF; CDR3nt: TGCGCCAGCAGCTTGGATTCGGGGGGCTCCTACAATGAGCAGTTCTTC; v_gene: TRBV5-1; abundance: -; j_gene: TRBJ2-1; d_gene: TRBD2
CDR3aa: CALNTGTTYNEQFF; CDR3nt: TGTGCCTTAAACACCGGGACTACCTACAATGAGCAGTTCTTC; v_gene: TRBV30; abundance: -; j_gene: TRBJ2-1; d_gene: TRBD2
CDR3aa: CASGTNRVTEAFF; CDR3nt: TGTGCTAGTGGGACGAACAGGGTCACTGAAGCTTTCTTT; v_gene: TRBV12-5; abundance: -; j_gene: TRBJ1-1; d_gene: -
CDR3aa: CASSEARVVRRGYNQPQHF; CDR3nt: TGTGCCAGCAGTGAAGCGAGGGTAGTAAGACGGGGTTACAATCAGCCCCAGCATTTT; v_gene: TRBV6-1; abundance: -; j_gene: TRBJ1-5; d_gene: -
CDR3aa: CASRPGGGESPLHF; CDR3nt: TGTGCCAGCAGGCCCGGGGGGGGAGAATCACCCCTCCACTTT; v_gene: TRBV6-1; abundance: -; j_gene: TRBJ1-6; d_gene: -
CDR3aa: CASSLDGTRAGYEQYF; CDR3nt: TGTGCCAGCAGCTTAGACGGGACACGAGCTGGGTACGAGCAGTACTTC; v_gene: TRBV7-6; abundance: -; j_gene: TRBJ2-7; d_gene: -
CDR3aa: CASSGRGQEGAGELFF; CDR3nt: TGTGCCAGCAGCGGCCGGGGACAGGAAGGGGCCGGGGAGCTGTTTTTT; v_gene: TRBV11-2; abundance: -; j_gene: TRBJ2-2; d_gene: TRBD1
CDR3aa: CASSLSQSNTEAFF; CDR3nt: TGCGCCAGCAGCTTGAGTCAGTCGAACACTGAAGCTTTCTTT; v_gene: TRBV5-1; abundance: -; j_gene: TRBJ1-1; d_gene: -
CDR3aa: CASSAGGGANTGELFF; CDR3nt: TGTGCCAGCAGCGCCGGCGGGGGGGCAAACACCGGGGAGCTGTTTTTT; v_gene: TRBV9; abundance: -; j_gene: TRBJ2-2; d_gene: TRBD2
CDR3aa: CASSLHTGASGANVLTF; CDR3nt: TGTGCCAGCAGCTTACACACAGGGGCCTCTGGGGCCAACGTCCTGACTTTC; v_gene: TRBV13; abundance: once; j_gene: TRBJ2-6; d_gene: TRBD1
CDR3aa: CASSLLSGYYEQYF; CDR3nt: TGTGCCAGCAGTTTATTGTCAGGGTATTACGAGCAGTACTTC; v_gene: TRBV27; abundance: -; j_gene: TRBJ2-7; d_gene: -
CDR3aa: CASSQDTGVGGYTF; CDR3nt: TGCGCCAGCAGCCAAGATACGGGAGTCGGTGGCTACACCTTC; v_gene: TRBV4-1; abundance: -; j_gene: TRBJ1-2; d_gene: -
CDR3aa: CASSPQGANTEAFF; CDR3nt: TGTGCCAGCTCACCGCAGGGGGCGAACACTGAAGCTTTCTTT; v_gene: TRBV18; abundance: -; j_gene: TRBJ1-1; d_gene: TRBD1
CDR3aa: CASSEQGRTEAFF; CDR3nt: TGTGCCAGTAGTGAACAGGGGCGCACTGAAGCTTTCTTT; v_gene: TRBV19; abundance: -; j_gene: TRBJ1-1; d_gene: TRBD1
CDR3aa: CASSESGGGGNIQYF; CDR3nt: TGCGCCAGCAGTGAGTCAGGAGGGGGCGGAAACATTCAGTACTTC; v_gene: TRBV10-1; abundance: -; j_gene: TRBJ2-4; d_gene: -
CDR3aa: CASSKAPLPRTLAPTWDTQYF; CDR3nt: TGTGCCAGCAGCAAAGCCCCACTGCCTAGGACACTAGCGCCGACTTGGGATACGCAGTATTTT; v_gene: TRBV21-1; abundance: -; j_gene: TRBJ2-3; d_gene: -
CDR3aa: CASSVGLAGGNGQFF; CDR3nt: TGTGCCAGCAGTGTTGGGCTAGCGGGTGGTAATGGGCAGTTCTTC; v_gene: TRBV2; abundance: -; j_gene: TRBJ2-1; d_gene: TRBD2
CDR3aa: CASSFYGQGRAFF; CDR3nt: TGTGCCAGCAGCTTTTATGGACAGGGGCGAGCTTTCTTT; v_gene: TRBV5-6; abundance: -; j_gene: TRBJ1-1; d_gene: TRBD1
CDR3aa: CASSLTGANYGYTF; CDR3nt: TGTGCCAGCAGCTTAACTGGGGCCAACTATGGCTACACCTTC; v_gene: TRBV5-5; abundance: -; j_gene: TRBJ1-2; d_gene: -
CDR3aa: CASSLVPQANTGELFF; CDR3nt: TGTGCCAGCAGCTTAGTTCCCCAGGCGAACACCGGGGAGCTGTTTTTT; v_gene: TRBV7-6; abundance: few; j_gene: TRBJ2-2; d_gene: -
CDR3aa: CASTRGVGTDTQYF; CDR3nt: TGTGCCAGCACCCGGGGTGTGGGCACAGATACGCAGTATTTT; v_gene: TRBV7-6; abundance: -; j_gene: TRBJ2-3; d_gene: -
CDR3aa: CASSVGRGGGGTQETQYF; CDR3nt: TGTGCCAGCAGCGTAGGAAGGGGGGGAGGGGGGACCCAAGAGACCCAGTACTTC; v_gene: TRBV9; abundance: -; j_gene: TRBJ2-5; d_gene: -
CDR3aa: CASSEDGTANQPQHF; CDR3nt: TGTGCCAGCAGTGAAGATGGGACAGCAAATCAGCCCCAGCATTTT; v_gene: TRBV2; abundance: once; j_gene: TRBJ1-5; d_gene: TRBD1
CDR3aa: CSVLSDEQYF; CDR3nt: TGCAGCGTTCTCTCGGACGAGCAGTACTTC; v_gene: TRBV29-1; abundance: few; j_gene: TRBJ2-7; d_gene: -
CDR3aa: CASSPEGDSSTDTQYF; CDR3nt: TGTGCCAGCTCCCCAGAGGGGGACAGTAGCACAGATACGCAGTATTTT; v_gene: TRBV18; abundance: once; j_gene: TRBJ2-3; d_gene: TRBD1
CDR3aa: CASSDTYNEQFF; CDR3nt: TGCGCCAGCAGTGATACATACAATGAGCAGTTCTTC; v_gene: TRBV10-1; abundance: few; j_gene: TRBJ2-1; d_gene: -
CDR3aa: CATSRSTGGDGYTF; CDR3nt: TGTGCCACCAGCAGATCGACAGGGGGGGATGGCTACACCTTC; v_gene: TRBV15; abundance: -; j_gene: TRBJ1-2; d_gene: TRBD1
CDR3aa: CASSQGATIQETQYF; CDR3nt: TGCGCCAGCAGCCAGGGGGCGACCATCCAAGAGACCCAGTACTTC; v_gene: TRBV4-1; abundance: -; j_gene: TRBJ2-5; d_gene: -
CDR3aa: CASSIRQGYNSPLHF; CDR3nt: TGTGCCAGCAGCATCCGACAGGGATATAATTCACCCCTCCACTTT; v_gene: TRBV7-9; abundance: -; j_gene: TRBJ1-6; d_gene: TRBD1
CDR3aa: CASSARSGGGYNEQFF; CDR3nt: TGTGCCAGTAGTGCGAGAAGCGGGGGGGGATACAATGAGCAGTTCTTC; v_gene: TRBV19; abundance: -; j_gene: TRBJ2-1; d_gene: TRBD2
CDR3aa: CASQRGTRDTEAFF; CDR3nt: TGTGCCTCCCAGAGGGGGACTAGGGACACTGAAGCTTTCTTT; v_gene: TRBV27; abundance: -; j_gene: TRBJ1-1; d_gene: -
CDR3aa: CASSPSGERGRQFF; CDR3nt: TGTGCCAGCAGCCCGTCGGGGGAGCGGGGTAGGCAGTTCTTC; v_gene: TRBV11-2; abundance: once; j_gene: TRBJ2-1; d_gene: TRBD2
CDR3aa: CATSHRGNTEAFF; CDR3nt: TGTGCCACCAGCCACAGGGGGAACACTGAAGCTTTCTTT; v_gene: TRBV15; abundance: once; j_gene: TRBJ1-1; d_gene: TRBD1
CDR3aa: CAYGPGNSPLHF; CDR3nt: TGTGCCTACGGGCCGGGGAATTCACCCCTCCACTTT; v_gene: TRBV30; abundance: -; j_gene: TRBJ1-6; d_gene: -
CDR3aa: CASRWGRGNGYTF; CDR3nt: TGTGCCAGCAGATGGGGGCGGGGGAATGGCTACACCTTC; v_gene: TRBV27; abundance: -; j_gene: TRBJ1-2; d_gene: -
CDR3aa: CSVANPQGASFYGYTF; CDR3nt: TGCAGCGTTGCAAACCCCCAGGGGGCCTCGTTCTATGGCTACACCTTC; v_gene: TRBV29-1; abundance: -; j_gene: TRBJ1-2; d_gene: TRBD1
CDR3aa: CASSPPETGMYNEQFF; CDR3nt: TGTGCCAGCAGCCCTCCAGAGACAGGGATGTACAATGAGCAGTTCTTC; v_gene: TRBV27; abundance: once; j_gene: TRBJ2-1; d_gene: TRBD1
CDR3aa: CASSQEVTSYEQYF; CDR3nt: TGTGCCAGCAGCCAAGAAGTGACTAGCTACGAGCAGTACTTC; v_gene: TRBV4-2; abundance: -; j_gene: TRBJ2-7; d_gene: -
CDR3aa: CASSISLRGASYEQYF; CDR3nt: TGTGCCAGTAGTATCTCCTTGCGGGGGGCCTCCTACGAGCAGTACTTC; v_gene: TRBV19; abundance: -; j_gene: TRBJ2-7; d_gene: TRBD2
CDR3aa: CASSKGRTSGGAETQYF; CDR3nt: TGTGCCAGTAGCAAAGGCCGGACTAGCGGGGGGGCGGAGACCCAGTACTTC; v_gene: TRBV19; abundance: -; j_gene: TRBJ2-5; d_gene: TRBD2